The 5 T cell receptor beta chains below were found in one sample sequenced in a study of beta chain features in type 1 diabetes. Sequenced material consisted of expressed TCRB transcripts (all of the isolated RNA was reverse transcribed). The data were produced by immunoSEQ multiplex PCR, yet TCRdb's version contains in-frame clones alone and is incomplete. The sample has 250,000 or so clones; roughly 21% are singletons. No cognate antigen is known for these TCRs. Points from the study as a whole: All four CD4+ subsets of Type 1 diabetes patients contained TCRB CDR3s that were moderately but significantly shorter.

Specimen: naive CD4+ T cells from blood. These receptors all come from a woman aged 40-49 years with type 1 diabetes.

V and J are TRBV10-3 and TRBJ1-6, with D possibly matching TRBD1 (6 bases). The V end was cut by 4 bases, the J end by 8 bases, with 12 bases between. The germline V gene encodes CDR1 ENHRY and CDR2 SYGVKD. There are 14 residues in the CDR3. CDR3 loop: CAISGDTEDSPLHF. As DNA, the CDR3 is TGTGCCATCAGTGGGGACACTGAGGATTCACCCCTCCACTTT.

The CDR3 DNA reads as TGCGCCAGCAGCCAGGAGACAGGGGGCGTACAGCCCCAGCATTTT. This translates into CASSQETGGVQPQHF. This chain connects TRBV4-3 to TRBJ1-5, with 10 bases identical to TRBD1. CDR1 LGHNA and CDR2 YSLEER come from the germline V gene. The CDR3 spans 15 residues. Germline trimming cut 3 bases from V and 7 bases from J; bases unmatched to any gene: 6.

This sequence joins TRBV28 and TRBJ1-5, with 12 bases aligning to TRBD1. The J segment lost 3 bases and the V segment lost 6 bases, leaving 12 bases of the junction unmatched. CDR3 size: 18 residues. Looked up from germline, CDR1 is MDHEN and CDR2 is SYDVKM. CDR3 residues: CASSEGPGTGGFNQPQHF. The CDR3 region has the DNA TGTGCCAGCAGCGAAGGCCCCGGGACAGGGGGCTTCAATCAGCCCCAGCATTTT. Full variable domain (rest looked up from reference TRBV28 and TRBJ1-5): DVKVTQSSRYLVKRTGEKVFLECVQDMDHENMFWYRQDPGLGLRLIYFSYDVKMKEKGDIPEGYSVSREKKERFSLILESASTNQTSMYLCASSEGPGTGGFNQPQHFGDGTRLSIL.

The chain couples TRBV2 to TRBJ2-7, with D maybe TRBD1 (5 bases). In germline, CDR1 is SNHLY, CDR2 FYNNEI. CDR3 length: 12 amino acids. CDR3 sequence reads: CAPKGLGNEQYF. The DNA of the CDR3 is TGTGCGCCCAAGGGGCTAGGAAACGAGCAGTACTTC.

The chain couples TRBV9 to TRBJ1-1, with D perhaps matching TRBD1 (5 bases). Germline assignment: CDR1 SGDLS and CDR2 YYNGEE. The CDR3 loop spans 14 amino acids. V was clipped by 4 bases and J by 0 bases, with 10 bases between them. As DNA, the CDR3 is TGTGCCAGCAGCTTCGACAGCATGAACACTGAAGCTTTCTTT. Amino acids: CASSFDSMNTEAFF.